Following are 17 T cell receptor beta chains from one sample sequenced in a study of blood T cell repertoires in COVID-19. Data came from immunoSEQ multiplex PCR; TCRdb stores just in-frame clones and leaves some out. Of about 68,000 clones detected, about nine tenths appear once; the ten largest clones hold approximately 8.4%. The specimen sequenced was peripheral blood. These receptors all come from a man aged 30 to 45 with acute or convalescent COVID-19.

This rearrangement joins TRBV5-6 to TRBJ2-7; 11 bases map to TRBD2. CDR1 is SGHDT, CDR2 YYEEEE, per germline. The CDR3 is 14 amino acids. Trimming removed 7 bases from V and 4 bases from J; junction bases left unmatched: 7. CDR3 in amino acids: CASATSGRHYEQYF. CDR3 in DNA: TGTGCCAGCGCCACTAGCGGGAGACATTACGAGCAGTACTTC. The complete variable domain, with remaining parts taken from reference TRBV5-6 and TRBJ2-7, reads DAGVTQSPTHLIKTRGQQVTLRCSPKSGHDTVSWYQQALGQGPQFIFQYYEEEERQRGNFPDRFSGHQFPNYSSELNVNALLLGDSALYLCASATSGRHYEQYFGPGTRLTVT.

A few counts support this clone. The chain carries TRBV3-1 (or the pseudogene TRBV3-2) and TRBJ2-7, with a possible D match to TRBD1 (5 bases). Trimming took 6 bases from V and 2 from J, leaving 11 bases between them. The CDR3 contains 13 residues. Germline CDR1 reads LGHDT; CDR2 reads YNNKEL (reference sequence). CDR3 loop: CASSRAGTYEQYF. CDR3 bases: TGTGCCAGCAGTCGGGCAGGGACCTACGAGCAGTACTTC.

This chain links TRBV19 with TRBJ2-2, with D possibly matching TRBD2 (6 bases). This CDR3 spans 15 amino acids. V was trimmed by 10 bases and J by 4 bases, leaving 19 bases between them. Germline V gene lookup returns CDR1 LNHDA and CDR2 SQIVND (reference sequence). CDR3 DNA: TGTGCCACCCGTCGTGATAGCGGTACCACCGGGGAGCTGTTTTTT. This gives the protein CATRRDSGTTGELFF.

This chain links TRBV19 with TRBJ2-1; TRBD2 aligns across 8 bases. Trimming at V came to 5 bases and at J to 3 bases, leaving 0 bases not matched to a gene. Germline CDR1 LNHDA, CDR2 SQIVND (reference sequence). The CDR3 contains 13 residues. DNA for the CDR3: TGTGCCAGTAGTCGGGAGGGCTACAATGAGCAGTTCTTC. Translating gives CASSREGYNEQFF. Full variable domain (rest looked up from reference TRBV19 and TRBJ2-1): DGGITQSPKYLFRKEGQNVTLSCEQNLNHDAMYWYRQDPGQGLRLIYYSQIVNDFQKGDIAEGYSVSREKKESFPLTVTSAQKNPTAFYLCASSREGYNEQFFGPGTRLTVL.

This rearrangement joins TRBV24-1 to TRBJ1-5; no clear D. V lost 3 bases and J 3 bases, leaving 5 bases between the germline ends. The length of the CDR3 is 13 residues. Germline loops: CDR1 KGHDR, CDR2 SFDVKD. DNA for the CDR3: TGTGCCACCAGTGATACAACCAATCAGCCCCAGCATTTT. Its protein is CATSDTTNQPQHF.

This clone was seen a single time. The chain combines TRBV4-1 with TRBJ2-7; TRBD2 matches at 9 bases. With V trimmed by 4 bases and J by 2 bases, 6 bases remained unmatched. This CDR3 spans 15 amino acids. Per germline, CDR1 MGHRA and CDR2 YSYEKL. The CDR3 spells CASSPVASGTYEQYF. In nucleotides, the CDR3 is TGCGCCAGCAGCCCGGTGGCTAGCGGGACCTACGAGCAGTACTTC.

This rearrangement joins TRBV19 to TRBJ2-1; TRBD2 aligns across 9 bases. This CDR3 is 17 amino acids long. Germline lookup yields CDR1 LNHDA and CDR2 SQIVND (reference sequence). Unmatched junction bases numbered 8, after V lost 1 base and J lost 4 bases. In nucleotides, the CDR3 is TGTGCCAGTAGTATAGCCGGAGCGGGAGGAAGTTACAATGAGCAGTTCTTC. It codes for CASSIAGAGGSYNEQFF.

The chain couples TRBV4-2 to TRBJ2-1; D possibly corresponds to TRBD1 (6 bases). V was shortened by 4 bases and J by 4 bases, with 8 bases between the two germline ends. The V gene's germline CDR1 is LGHNA and CDR2 YNFKEQ. This CDR3 contains 13 residues. The CDR3 loop reads CASSPDSYNEQFF. The DNA for the CDR3 is TGTGCCAGCAGCCCGGACAGTTACAATGAGCAGTTCTTC.

J is TRBJ2-3 and V is TRBV11-2; maybe TRBD2 (5 bases). CDR3 length equals 12 residues. V lost 6 bases and J 5 bases, leaving 9 bases between the germline ends. Germline V CDR1 and CDR2: SGHAT, FQNNGV. The CDR3 coding sequence is TGTGCCAGCAGTTTACTAGGAGATACGCAGTATTTT. Protein sequence: CASSLLGDTQYF.

J is TRBJ1-5 and V is TRBV28; perhaps TRBD1 as D (5 bases). Trimming took 8 bases from V and 6 from J, leaving 23 bases between them. The CDR3 has 16 amino acids. In germline, CDR1 is MDHEN, CDR2 SYDVKM. CDR3 region: CASFPGGARVSQPQHF. The CDR3 coding sequence is TGTGCCAGCTTCCCGGGAGGGGCCAGAGTAAGTCAGCCCCAGCATTTT.

This clone was detected only a few times. The V and J genes are TRBV4-1 and TRBJ1-5; 10 bases match TRBD1. The CDR3 extends over 16 amino acids. The V segment lost 3 bases and the J segment 5 bases; nucleotides outside the gene matches: 7. Looked up from germline, CDR1 is MGHRA and CDR2 is YSYEKL. CDR3 nucleotides: TGCGCCAGCAGCCAGGCCGGACAGGGGGTGTATCAGCCCCAGCATTTT. This sequence encodes CASSQAGQGVYQPQHF.

CDR3 coding DNA: TGTGCCAGCTCTATCTTCAGGGGGCAATCTGGAAACACCATATATTTT. Translating it yields CASSIFRGQSGNTIYF. The rearrangement joins TRBV11-2 to TRBJ1-3; 8 bases are a match to TRBD1. The CDR3 has 16 residues. Germline-derived CDR1 and CDR2 are SGHAT and FQNNGV. The ends lost 8 bases at V and 1 base at J; junction bases unmatched: 10. The full variable domain, rest sourced from reference TRBV11-2 and TRBJ1-3, is EAGVAQSPRYKIIEKRQSVAFWCNPISGHATLYWYQQILGQGPKLLIQFQNNGVVDDSQLPKDRFSAERLKGVDSTLKIQPAKLEDSAVYLCASSIFRGQSGNTIYFGEGSWLTVV.

This clone has only one observation. The V and J genes are TRBV7-3 and TRBJ2-1; the D gene is possibly TRBD2 (6 bases). CDR1 is SGHTA and CDR2 is FQGTGA in the germline V gene. CDR3 size: 18 residues. Trimming shortened V by 6 bases and J by 2 bases, and 23 bases separated the two germline ends. CDR3 in amino acids: CASSPGGTQLPTYNEQFF. CDR3 in DNA: TGTGCCAGCAGTCCCGGAGGGACGCAACTACCCACCTACAATGAGCAGTTCTTC.

The chain combines TRBV6-2 or TRBV6-3 with TRBJ1-2, with 7 bases aligning to TRBD1. Trimming removed 5 bases from V and 2 bases from J; junction bases left unmatched: 8. CDR1 is MNHEY, CDR2 SVGEGT, per germline. There are 15 residues in the CDR3. Written as DNA, the CDR3 is TGTGCCAGCAGTCGCCCCGACAGGGCCAACTATGGCTACACCTTC. Protein product: CASSRPDRANYGYTF.

This clone is a singleton in its sample. The chain employs TRBV5-4 and TRBJ2-2; 7 bases map to TRBD1. The CDR3 is 16 amino acids. Germline V gene lookup returns CDR1 SGHNT and CDR2 YYREEE (reference sequence). With V trimmed by 4 bases and J by 0 bases, 6 bases remained unmatched. The CDR3 loop is CASSHPTGTNTGELFF. DNA of the CDR3: TGTGCCAGCAGCCACCCGACAGGGACGAACACCGGGGAGCTGTTTTTT.

The CDR3 DNA reads as TGTGCCAGCAGTTACGGAACAACAGGCGACGAGCAGTACTTC. This sequence encodes CASSYGTTGDEQYF. V is TRBV6-5 and J is TRBJ2-7; D possibly corresponds to TRBD1 (5 bases). With 2 bases removed from V and 5 bases from J, the gap between germline ends came to 13 bases. CDR3 length: 14 amino acids. Looked up from germline, CDR1 is MNHEY and CDR2 is SVGAGI.

The chain employs TRBV5-1 and TRBJ2-7, with 8 bases fitting TRBD2. V shed 4 bases and J 2 bases; nucleotides not matched to a gene: 11. Per germline, CDR1 SGHRS and CDR2 YFSETQ. The CDR3 consists of 16 residues. The CDR3 bases are TGCGCCAGCAGCCCCGGTGGGGGACTAGGAACCTACGAGCAGTACTTC. Amino acids: CASSPGGGLGTYEQYF. The entire variable domain, with the rest obtained from reference TRBV5-1 and TRBJ2-7, is as follows: KAGVTQTPRYLIKTRGQQVTLSCSPISGHRSVSWYQQTPGQGLQFLFEYFSETQRNKGNFPGRFSGRQFSNSRSEMNVSTLELGDSALYLCASSPGGGLGTYEQYFGPGTRLTVT.